These 16 T cell receptor beta chains share one sample of origin, sequenced in a study of technical replicates of blood from several donors. Some clones are missing from TCRdb's copy, which holds only in-frame ones; the method was immunoSEQ multiplex PCR. The sample consists of tens of thousands of clones, 96% of them appearing once. The sequenced material came from T cells isolated from PBMCs. These receptors all come from a human donor in good health.

This chain connects TRBV9 to TRBJ1-1, with D possibly being TRBD1 (6 bases). The V end lost 0 bases, the J end lost 2 bases, and 8 bases lay between the germline ends. Per germline, CDR1 SGDLS and CDR2 YYNGEE. This CDR3 contains 14 residues. The CDR3 loop reads CASSVEGHNTEAFF. The DNA for the CDR3 is TGTGCCAGCAGCGTAGAGGGACATAACACTGAAGCTTTCTTT.

This chain connects TRBV4-3 to TRBJ2-7, with D possibly matching TRBD2 (5 bases). V dropped 1 base and J dropped 2 bases, with 9 bases sitting between them. The CDR3 is 14 residues long. The germline CDR1 and CDR2 sequences are LGHNA and YSLEER. CDR3 sequence: CASSQGPGTYEQYF. CDR3 coding DNA: TGCGCCAGCAGCCAAGGGCCGGGAACCTACGAGCAGTACTTC.

Only one count was recorded for this clone. CDR3 amino acids: CSVRTGNEQYF. CDR3 in DNA: TGCAGCGTCAGGACAGGCAACGAGCAGTACTTC. V gene TRBV29-1 combines with J gene TRBJ2-7, with TRBD1 matching over 7 bases. V was clipped by 6 bases and J by 5 bases; unmatched bases: 4. The germline V gene has CDR1 SQVTM and CDR2 ANQGSEA. The CDR3 sequence is 11 residues long.

The V and J genes are TRBV2 and TRBJ2-7, with 9 bases fitting TRBD1. Per germline, CDR1 SNHLY and CDR2 FYNNEI. The length of the CDR3 is 14 residues. The V and J ends lost 7 bases and 3 bases, in that order; junction bases with no gene match: 7. The CDR3, as DNA: TGTGCCAGCAATACCGGGACAGGGAACTACGAGCAGTACTTC. Its translation: CASNTGTGNYEQYF.

The rearrangement uses TRBV11-2 and TRBJ2-1; TRBD2 agrees at 8 bases. The V segment lost 4 bases and the J segment 5 bases; nucleotides outside the gene matches: 7. CDR1 SGHAT and CDR2 FQNNGV come from the germline V gene. This CDR3 comprises 15 residues. In DNA, the CDR3 is TGTGCCAGCAGCTCCATAGCGGGAAGAAACAATGAGCAGTTCTTC. Protein product: CASSSIAGRNNEQFF.

This chain uses TRBV7-9 with TRBJ1-3, with unresolved D. The CDR3 is 14 amino acids. V was clipped by 8 bases and J by 1 base, with 12 bases between them. Germline V gene sequence: CDR1 SEHNR, CDR2 FQNEAQ (reference sequence). CDR3 in DNA: TGTGCCAGCCTGTCTATCGATTCTGGAAACACCATATATTTT. Amino acid sequence: CASLSIDSGNTIYF.

The rearrangement uses TRBV9 and TRBJ2-2, with TRBD2 identical over 9 bases. The CDR3 contains 16 residues. The V and J ends lost 1 base and 4 bases, in that order; junction bases with no gene match: 5. The germline V gene has CDR1 SGDLS and CDR2 YYNGEE. This chain's CDR3 is CASSVQAGGPTGELFF. The CDR3 DNA sequence: TGTGCCAGCAGCGTACAAGCGGGAGGACCCACCGGGGAGCTGTTTTTT.

This sequence joins TRBV5-1 and TRBJ1-2, with a weak D call TRBD1 (6 bases). In germline, CDR1 is SGHRS, CDR2 YFSETQ. This CDR3 contains 13 residues. V shed 7 bases and J shed 5 bases, with 15 bases lying between them. The CDR3 sequence is CASSQQGWYGYTF. The CDR3 nucleotides read TGCGCCAGCTCCCAACAGGGTTGGTATGGCTACACCTTC. The variable domain in full, with the rest retrieved from reference TRBV5-1 and TRBJ1-2, is KAGVTQTPRYLIKTRGQQVTLSCSPISGHRSVSWYQQTPGQGLQFLFEYFSETQRNKGNFPGRFSGRQFSNSRSEMNVSTLELGDSALYLCASSQQGWYGYTFGSGTRLTVV.

The V call is TRBV11-2, the J call TRBJ2-7, with D tentatively TRBD2 (5 bases). The germline CDR1 and CDR2 sequences are SGHAT and FQNNGV. The V gene lost 1 base and the J gene lost 7 bases, with 11 bases spanning the gap. The CDR3 is 13 residues long. The CDR3 DNA sequence: TGTGCCAGCAGCTTAGTTGCGGGTTGGGAGCAGTACTTC. This translates into CASSLVAGWEQYF.

The chain links TRBV7-3 to TRBJ2-2; the match to TRBD2 covers 9 bases. The V gene's germline CDR1 is SGHTA and CDR2 FQGTGA. Losses at the gene ends were 4 bases for V and 0 bases for J; bases not matched to a gene: 6. The CDR3 is 17 amino acids. CDR3 in DNA: TGTGCCAGCAGCTGGGATAGCGGGAGCGCGAACACCGGGGAGCTGTTTTTT. This gives the protein CASSWDSGSANTGELFF.

J is TRBJ1-5 and V is TRBV7-9, with TRBD1 identical over 8 bases. The V segment lost 5 bases and the J segment 6 bases; nucleotides outside the gene matches: 6. Germline V gene lookup returns CDR1 SEHNR and CDR2 FQNEAQ (reference sequence). The CDR3 loop spans 14 amino acids. The CDR3 protein is CASSQTGGSQPQHF. Here the CDR3 DNA reads TGTGCCAGCAGCCAAACAGGGGGAAGTCAGCCCCAGCATTTT.

The rearrangement joins TRBV27 to TRBJ2-3; D may be TRBD2 (5 bases). CDR1 is MNHEY and CDR2 is SMNVEV in the germline V gene (reference sequence). V dropped 0 bases and J dropped 6 bases, with 7 bases sitting between them. The CDR3 loop spans 13 amino acids. In DNA, the CDR3 is TGTGCCAGCAGTTTATCTCGGAGGGATACGCAGTATTTT. This translates into CASSLSRRDTQYF.

The chain links TRBV9 to TRBJ1-2, with D unclear. CDR1 is SGDLS, CDR2 YYNGEE, per germline. Trimming left V 0 bases short and J 2 bases short, with 5 bases between. This CDR3 has 13 residues. CDR3 amino acids: CASSVAGNYGYTF. The CDR3 DNA follows: TGTGCCAGCAGCGTAGCAGGAAACTATGGCTACACCTTC.

V gene TRBV11-3 combines with J gene TRBJ2-5; the match to TRBD2 covers 7 bases. V was pared by 5 bases and J by 3 bases, with 9 bases of the junction left unmatched. The CDR3 sequence is 15 residues long. The V gene's germline CDR1 is SGHNT and CDR2 YENEEA. The CDR3 DNA reads as TGTGCCAGCAGCCAGGGTCGGGGGAGGGAAGAGACCCAGTACTTC. Amino acids: CASSQGRGREETQYF.

The chain employs TRBV5-1 and TRBJ2-7; D is perhaps TRBD2 (6 bases). V lost 0 bases and J lost 2, with 12 bases in between. CDR1 is SGHRS, CDR2 YFSETQ, per germline. This CDR3 is built from 15 residues. CDR3 coding DNA: TGCGCCAGCAGCTTGGTCGGGGGTTTACCCTACGAGCAGTACTTC. The encoded protein is CASSLVGGLPYEQYF.

The chain uses TRBV27 and TRBJ2-1, with a possible D match to TRBD2 (6 bases). V lost 4 bases, J lost 10 bases, and 20 bases lay in between. Looked up from germline, CDR1 is MNHEY and CDR2 is SMNVEV (reference sequence). The CDR3 runs to 15 residues. CDR3 sequence reads: CASSWGVGIADEQFF. CDR3 sequence (DNA): TGTGCCAGCAGTTGGGGGGTGGGGATAGCGGACGAGCAGTTCTTC.